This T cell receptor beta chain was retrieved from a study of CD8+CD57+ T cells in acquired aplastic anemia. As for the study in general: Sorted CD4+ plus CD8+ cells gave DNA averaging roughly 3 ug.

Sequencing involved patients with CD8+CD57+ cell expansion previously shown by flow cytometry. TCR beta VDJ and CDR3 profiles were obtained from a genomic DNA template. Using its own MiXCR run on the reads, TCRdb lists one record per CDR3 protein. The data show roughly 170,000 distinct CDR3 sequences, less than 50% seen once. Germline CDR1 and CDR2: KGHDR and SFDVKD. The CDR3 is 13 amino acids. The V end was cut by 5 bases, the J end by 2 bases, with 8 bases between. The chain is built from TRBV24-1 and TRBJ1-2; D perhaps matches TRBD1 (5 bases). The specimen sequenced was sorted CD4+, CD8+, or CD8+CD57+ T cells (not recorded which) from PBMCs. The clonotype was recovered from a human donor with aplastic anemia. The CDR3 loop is CATSVTENYGYTF. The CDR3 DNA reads TGTGCCACCAGTGTGACAGAAAACTATGGCTACACCTTC.